This T cell receptor (beta chain) emerged from a study of T-cell reconstitution after alpha-beta-depleted transplantation in children. The sample holds a few counts of this clonotype. Its target is unknown. Library preparation (for TCRbeta) was performed with unique molecular identifiers. Each CDR3 protein is one row after TCRdb ran MiXCR on the PCR reads. The sample lists more than 200,000 distinct CDR3 sequences; about a sixth were seen once. The CDR3 loop spans 16 amino acids. Germline V CDR1 and CDR2: MNHEY, SVGAGI. V lost 0 bases and J 0 bases, leaving 9 bases between the germline ends. Notes on the study in general: In patients about two months after transplant, alpha-beta T cells reportedly arose from several hundred expanded graft clones.

The V gene is TRBV6-5, the J gene TRBJ2-4; unclear D gene. Sequences were derived from PBMCs, mostly from graft donor cells, sampled 360 days after TCRalphabeta/CD19-depleted stem cell transplant. The source is a male patient between 2 and 10 years old who had a stem cell transplant for acute lymphoblastic leukemia, so the T cells may come from the graft donor. As DNA, the CDR3 is TGTGCCAGCAGTTACTCGAAAGGGTTAGCCAAAAACATTCAGTACTTC. It encodes CASSYSKGLAKNIQYF.